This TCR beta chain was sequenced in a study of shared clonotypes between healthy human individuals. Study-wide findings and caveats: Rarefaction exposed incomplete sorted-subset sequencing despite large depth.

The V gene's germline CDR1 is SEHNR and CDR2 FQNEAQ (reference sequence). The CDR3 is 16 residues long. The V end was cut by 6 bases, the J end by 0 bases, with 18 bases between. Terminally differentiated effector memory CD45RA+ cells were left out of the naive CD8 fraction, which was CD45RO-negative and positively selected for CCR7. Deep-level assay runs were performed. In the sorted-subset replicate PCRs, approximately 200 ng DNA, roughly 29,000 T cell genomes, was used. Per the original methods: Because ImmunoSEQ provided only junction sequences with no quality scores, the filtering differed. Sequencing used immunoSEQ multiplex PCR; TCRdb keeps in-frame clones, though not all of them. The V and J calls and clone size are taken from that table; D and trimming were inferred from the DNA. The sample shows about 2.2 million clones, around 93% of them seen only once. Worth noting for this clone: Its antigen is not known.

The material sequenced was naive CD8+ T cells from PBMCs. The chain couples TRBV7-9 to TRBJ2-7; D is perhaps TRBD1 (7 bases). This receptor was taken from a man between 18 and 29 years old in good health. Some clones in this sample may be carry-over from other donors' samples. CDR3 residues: CASRPKQGGLSYEQYF. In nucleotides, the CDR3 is TGTGCCAGCAGACCTAAGCAGGGGGGACTCTCCTACGAGCAGTACTTC.